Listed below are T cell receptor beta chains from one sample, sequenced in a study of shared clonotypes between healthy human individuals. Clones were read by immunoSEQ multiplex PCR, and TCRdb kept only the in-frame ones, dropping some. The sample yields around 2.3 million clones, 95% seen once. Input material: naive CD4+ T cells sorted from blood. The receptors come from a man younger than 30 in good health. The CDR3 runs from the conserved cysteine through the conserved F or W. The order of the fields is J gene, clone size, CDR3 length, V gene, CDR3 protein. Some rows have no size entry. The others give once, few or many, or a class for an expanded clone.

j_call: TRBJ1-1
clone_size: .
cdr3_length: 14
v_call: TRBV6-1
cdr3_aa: CASSEVRGGTEAFF

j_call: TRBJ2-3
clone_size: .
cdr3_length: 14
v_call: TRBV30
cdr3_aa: CAWRQGSSTDTQYF

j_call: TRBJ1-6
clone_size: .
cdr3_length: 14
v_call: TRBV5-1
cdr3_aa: CASSLDSYNSPLHF

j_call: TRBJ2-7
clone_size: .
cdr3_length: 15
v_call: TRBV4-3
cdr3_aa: CASSLGGGASYEQYF

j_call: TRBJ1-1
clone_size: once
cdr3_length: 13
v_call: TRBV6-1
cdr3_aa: CASSSKENTEAFF

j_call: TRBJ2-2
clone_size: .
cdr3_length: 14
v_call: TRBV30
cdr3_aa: CAWSEGSGAGELFF

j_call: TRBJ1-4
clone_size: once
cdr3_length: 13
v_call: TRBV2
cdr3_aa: CASRGVLGGKLFF

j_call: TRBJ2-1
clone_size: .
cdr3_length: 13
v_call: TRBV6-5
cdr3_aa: CASRGPGIDEQFF

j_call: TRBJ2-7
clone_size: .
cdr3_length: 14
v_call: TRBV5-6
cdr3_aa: CASSKRQGAYEQYF

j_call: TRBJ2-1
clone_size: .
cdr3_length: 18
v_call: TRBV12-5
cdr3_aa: CASGSVNWGRVTYNEQFF